The 10 T cell receptor beta chains in this list originate from one sample, sequenced in a study of blood T cells in healthy people across ages. Alongside a J-beta primer mix, a sample-barcoded 5' primer served in a second PCR lasting about 6 to 12 cycles. MiXCR, run by TCRdb on the 5' RACE reads, gives a single entry per CDR3 protein. The data hold more than 1,400,000 distinct CDR3 sequences, with about 40% observed a single time. Sequenced input: blood. The receptor source for this set is a woman aged 18-29 years in good health.

The rearrangement uses TRBV20-1 and TRBJ2-1, with a possible D match to TRBD2 (6 bases). The V and J ends lost 5 bases and 7 bases respectively, with 15 bases between them. CDR3 size: 13 residues. Germline assignment: CDR1 DFQATT and CDR2 SNEGSKA (reference sequence). CDR3 region: CSAPPGGLNEQFF. In DNA form, the CDR3 reads TGCAGTGCTCCGCCTGGGGGGTTAAATGAGCAGTTCTTC.

This chain links TRBV9 with TRBJ1-1, with D possibly matching TRBD1 (5 bases). The V gene's germline CDR1 is SGDLS and CDR2 YYNGEE. V was trimmed by 2 bases and J by 6 bases, leaving 11 bases between them. The CDR3 totals 13 residues. Written as DNA, the CDR3 is TGTGCCAGCAGCGTGGGTCAGGGCCCTGAAGCTTTCTTT. The encoded protein is CASSVGQGPEAFF.

The genes are TRBV12-3 or TRBV12-4 and TRBJ2-1, with 7 bases aligning to TRBD2. The CDR3 is 17 residues long. V lost 3 bases to trimming and J lost 4 bases; unmatched junction nucleotides: 12. The CDR3 nucleotides read TGTGCCAGCAGTTTTGGCAGGAGCGGGATGAGTTACAATGAGCAGTTCTTC. Translation: CASSFGRSGMSYNEQFF.

V usage is TRBV10-3 and J usage is TRBJ2-3, with 16 bases lining up with TRBD2. Germline CDR1 is ENHRY and CDR2 is SYGVKD. The ends lost 5 bases at V and 2 bases at J; junction bases unmatched: 10. The CDR3 totals 19 residues. The CDR3 reads CAISRSGLAGGTPTDTQYF. In DNA form, the CDR3 reads TGTGCCATCAGTCGCTCGGGACTAGCGGGGGGGACCCCCACAGATACGCAGTATTTT.

V and J are TRBV28 and TRBJ2-5; 8 bases are a match to TRBD1. The germline CDR1 and CDR2 sequences are MDHEN and SYDVKM. With 4 bases clipped from V and 4 bases from J, the junction kept 14 bases outside the gene matches. The CDR3 length is 17 residues. CDR3 in amino acids: CASSSGRQGIGGETQYF. The CDR3 DNA reads TGTGCCAGCAGTTCAGGGCGACAGGGGATCGGGGGAGAGACCCAGTACTTC. Full variable domain (rest looked up from reference TRBV28 and TRBJ2-5): DVKVTQSSRYLVKRTGEKVFLECVQDMDHENMFWYRQDPGLGLRLIYFSYDVKMKEKGDIPEGYSVSREKKERFSLILESASTNQTSMYLCASSSGRQGIGGETQYFGPGTRLLVL.

The V gene is TRBV7-2, the J gene TRBJ2-5, with TRBD2 matching 9 bases. The CDR3 is 14 residues long. Germline V CDR1 and CDR2: SGHTA, FQGNSA. The trim removed 4 bases at V and 11 bases at J, leaving 11 bases unmatched. The CDR3 coding sequence is TGTGCCAGCAGCTCCCGACTAGCGGAGGGTGTACAGTACTTC. It yields the protein CASSSRLAEGVQYF.

The chain employs TRBV27 and TRBJ2-5; the D is unclear. CDR3 length equals 13 residues. The germline CDR1 and CDR2 sequences are MNHEY and SMNVEV (reference sequence). Trimming left V 6 bases short and J 2 bases short, with 10 bases between. CDR3 loop: CASSHAPQETQYF. As DNA, the CDR3 is TGTGCCAGCAGCCACGCTCCACAAGAGACCCAGTACTTC.

The chain couples TRBV2 to TRBJ1-2, with D perhaps matching TRBD1 (5 bases). CDR1 is SNHLY, CDR2 FYNNEI, per germline. The CDR3 has 13 amino acids. V lost 7 bases, J lost 8 bases, and 17 bases lay in between. CDR3 loop: CASKGEVAGGYTF. The CDR3 DNA reads TGTGCCAGCAAAGGGGAGGTGGCTGGGGGCTACACCTTC.

This clonotype occurred a few times. The rearrangement links TRBV13 to TRBJ2-3; TRBD2 might be the D (6 bases). Germline loops: CDR1 PRHDT, CDR2 FYEKMQ (reference sequence). V lost 2 bases and J lost 2, with 11 bases in between. The CDR3 has 15 residues. CDR3 loop: CASSLNGGFTDTQYF. CDR3 in DNA: TGTGCCAGCAGCTTAAACGGGGGTTTCACAGATACGCAGTATTTT.

This clonotype was recorded a few times. This sequence joins TRBV3-1 and TRBJ2-1; 7 nucleotides match TRBD1. Germline trimming cut 0 bases from V and 1 base from J; bases unmatched to any gene: 6. This CDR3 spans 17 amino acids. CDR1 LGHDT and CDR2 YNNKEL come from the germline V gene (reference sequence). The DNA of the CDR3 is TGTGCCAGCAGCCAAGAAGAACAGGGGTTGTCCTACAATGAGCAGTTCTTC. Its protein is CASSQEEQGLSYNEQFF.